A single sample gave rise to the 12 T cell receptor beta chains below, sequenced in a study of blood T cells in healthy people across ages. Combining a sample-barcoded 5' primer with a J-beta primer mix, a second PCR ran for roughly 7 to 12 cycles. One entry per CDR3 protein results from TCRdb running MiXCR on the 5' RACE reads. The sample holds around 1,500,000 distinct CDR3 sequences, 28% seen once. Sequenced input: blood. The receptors were gathered from a woman in her 30s in good health.

This clonotype has a handful of counts. The chain employs TRBV20-1 and TRBJ1-5; TRBD1 matches at 8 bases. The CDR3 totals 14 residues. After removal of 7 bases from V and 6 bases from J, the junction contained 11 bases not matched to a gene. Germline V gene sequence: CDR1 DFQATT, CDR2 SNEGSKA (reference sequence). The CDR3 reads CSVRATGGTQPQHF. In DNA form, the CDR3 reads TGCAGTGTACGGGCCACAGGGGGGACTCAGCCCCAGCATTTT.

This clonotype has at least ten counts. This chain links TRBV10-2 with TRBJ2-4; TRBD2 matches 7 bases. The length of the CDR3 is 14 residues. Germline-derived CDR1 and CDR2 are WSHSY and SAAADI. V shed 2 bases and J 7 bases; nucleotides not matched to a gene: 5. The CDR3, as DNA: TGCGCCAGCAGTGAGAAGCAGGGAGGGAACATTCAGTACTTC. Its translation is CASSEKQGGNIQYF.

Many counts were recorded for this clonotype. CDR3 sequence reads: CASNLATSGGAHEQFF. The CDR3 nucleotides are TGTGCCAGCAACTTGGCGACTAGCGGGGGGGCTCATGAGCAGTTCTTC. The chain recombines TRBV11-1 with TRBJ2-1; 14 nucleotides agree with TRBD2. The ends lost 7 bases at V and 8 bases at J; junction bases unmatched: 10. Germline V gene sequence: CDR1 SGHAT, CDR2 FQDESV (reference sequence). The CDR3 runs to 16 residues.

This clonotype was observed a handful of times. The chain employs TRBV29-1 and TRBJ2-1; the match to TRBD2 covers 9 bases. The germline V gene has CDR1 SQVTM and CDR2 ANQGSEA. This CDR3 region has 15 residues. V lost 4 bases and J lost 7; bases outside the gene matches: 11. CDR3 residues: CSVAGGGRAVNEQFF. CDR3 DNA sequence: TGCAGCGTTGCTGGTGGCGGGAGGGCCGTGAATGAGCAGTTCTTC.

The chain links TRBV7-2 to TRBJ2-3, with D possibly being TRBD1 (6 bases). The germline V and J ends were trimmed by 1 base and 3 bases, with 14 bases remaining between them. The CDR3 is 16 amino acids. Germline V gene data show CDR1 as SGHTA and CDR2 as FQGNSA. This CDR3 is CASSLGQEIKTDTQYF. The CDR3 nucleotides are TGTGCCAGCAGCTTAGGACAGGAGATAAAGACAGATACGCAGTATTTT.

The chain is built from TRBV25-1 and TRBJ2-2, with D tentatively TRBD2 (7 bases). V lost 7 bases and J lost 0, with 15 bases in between. This CDR3 is built from 16 residues. Per germline, CDR1 MGHDK and CDR2 SYGVNS. CDR3: CASTEGGAPNTGELFF. The CDR3 nucleotides read TGTGCCAGCACCGAAGGGGGGGCCCCGAACACCGGGGAGCTGTTTTTT. The entire variable domain, with the rest obtained from reference TRBV25-1 and TRBJ2-2, is as follows: EADIYQTPRYLVIGTGKKITLECSQTMGHDKMYWYQQDPGMELHLIHYSYGVNSTEKGDLSSESTVSRIRTEHFPLTLESARPSHTSQYLCASTEGGAPNTGELFFGEGSRLTVL.

As regards this clonotype: Germline and junction disagree at one end, which may indicate a read error. The chain employs TRBV5-1 and TRBJ2-5; D possibly corresponds to TRBD1 (6 bases). Germline-derived CDR1 and CDR2 are SGHRS and YFSETQ. The CDR3 length is 13 residues. CDR3 protein: CTSSPTGAETQYF. The CDR3, as DNA: TGCACCAGCAGCCCGACAGGTGCGGAGACCCAGTACTTC.

Comments on this clonotype: Because it lacks the conserved phenylalanine or tryptophan at the end, this CDR3 is likely a read error. This chain connects TRBV5-5 to TRBJ2-2; 9 bases match TRBD1. CDR1 is SGHKS and CDR2 is YYEKEE in the germline V gene (reference sequence). The junction had 11 bases not matched to a gene; V was cut back by 2 bases and J by 6 bases. This CDR3 comprises 17 residues. DNA of the CDR3: TGTGCCAGCAGCTTTAAATTAGGGACAGGGATCTCCGGGGAGCTGTTTTTG. Translating it yields CASSFKLGTGISGELFL.

V is TRBV27 and J is TRBJ2-3; 8 bases fit TRBD2. This CDR3 is built from 15 residues. Germline-derived CDR1 and CDR2 are MNHEY and SMNVEV (reference sequence). Germline trimming cut 10 bases from V and 7 bases from J; bases unmatched to any gene: 16. CDR3 protein: CATSGRGADRNTQYF. The CDR3, as DNA: TGTGCCACCTCGGGGCGGGGGGCGGACCGCAATACGCAGTATTTT.

Many counts were recorded for this clonotype. At one end the junction does not follow the germline gene, possibly because of a read error. The CDR3 bases are TGTGCCGTCAGTGAGTCGACGGGGTACGAGCAGTACTTC. Translated, it gives CAVSESTGYEQYF. The gene calls are TRBV10-3 and TRBJ2-7, with TRBD2 as a possible D gene (5 bases). This CDR3 has 13 residues. In germline, CDR1 is ENHRY, CDR2 SYGVKD.

The genes are TRBV29-1 and TRBJ1-1, with D possibly being TRBD1 (6 bases). Trimming stripped 6 bases from V and 3 bases from J, with 11 bases between. This CDR3 contains 12 residues. Germline loops: CDR1 SQVTM, CDR2 ANQGSEA. CDR3 in amino acids: CSVVKGDTEAFF. CDR3 in DNA: TGCAGCGTGGTGAAGGGGGACACTGAAGCTTTCTTT.

The chain carries TRBV9 and TRBJ2-3; D possibly corresponds to TRBD1 (6 bases). The CDR3 has 13 amino acids. Trimming took off 8 bases at V and 1 base at J, with 11 bases between the two ends. Germline V CDR1 and CDR2: SGDLS, YYNGEE. The CDR3 coding sequence is TGTGCCAGTACAGGGAAAGGCACAGATACGCAGTATTTT. Protein product: CASTGKGTDTQYF.